This T cell receptor (beta chain) was observed in a study of cytomegalovirus exposure and HLA in healthy donors. Turning to this clone: Its antigen is undetermined.

Clones were read by immunoSEQ multiplex PCR, and TCRdb kept only the in-frame ones, dropping some. Of about 49,000 clones in the sample, nearly 95% were seen once. Study-wide results and caveats: Reported results showed that the classifier diagnosed cytomegalovirus status with high specificity and sensitivity. Subsequent analysis of the 110 or so validation repertoires found a tendency for first-cohort TCR clusters to co-occur. The study designated 150 to 200 TCR beta chains cytomegalovirus-associated.

In germline, CDR1 is MGHDK, CDR2 SYGVNS. The CDR3 consists of 16 residues. V gave up 4 bases and J gave up 7 bases; unmatched junction bases: 13. Sequenced sample: PBMCs. The receptor was isolated from a woman younger than 30 in good health and CMV-seropositive. J is TRBJ2-1 and V is TRBV25-1; 7 nucleotides line up with TRBD2. As DNA, the CDR3 is TGTGCCAGCAGTGCGGGGCGTGGGAGGGCCGAGAATGAGCAGTTCTTC. This encodes CASSAGRGRAENEQFF.